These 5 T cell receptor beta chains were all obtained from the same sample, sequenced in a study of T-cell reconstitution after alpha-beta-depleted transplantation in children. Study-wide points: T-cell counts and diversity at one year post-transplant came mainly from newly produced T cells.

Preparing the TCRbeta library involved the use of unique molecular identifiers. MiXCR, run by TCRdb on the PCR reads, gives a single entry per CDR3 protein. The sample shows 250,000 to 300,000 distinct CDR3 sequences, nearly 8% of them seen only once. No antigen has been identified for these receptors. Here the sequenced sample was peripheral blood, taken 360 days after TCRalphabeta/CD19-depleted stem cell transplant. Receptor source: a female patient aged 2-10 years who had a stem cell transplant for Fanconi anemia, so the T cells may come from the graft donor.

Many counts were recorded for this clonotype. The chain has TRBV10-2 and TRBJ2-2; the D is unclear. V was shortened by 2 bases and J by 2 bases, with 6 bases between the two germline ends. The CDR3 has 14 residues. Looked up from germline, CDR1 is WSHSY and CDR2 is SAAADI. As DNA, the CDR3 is TGCGCCAGCAGTGAGACTATTAACACCGGGGAGCTGTTTTTT. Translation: CASSETINTGELFF.

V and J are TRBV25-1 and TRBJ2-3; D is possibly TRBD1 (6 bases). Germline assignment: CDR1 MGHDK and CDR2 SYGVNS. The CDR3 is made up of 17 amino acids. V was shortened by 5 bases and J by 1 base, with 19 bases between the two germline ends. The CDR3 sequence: CASSLGQLPFRTDTQYF. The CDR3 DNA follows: TGTGCCAGCAGTCTTGGACAGCTTCCTTTCCGCACAGATACGCAGTATTTT.

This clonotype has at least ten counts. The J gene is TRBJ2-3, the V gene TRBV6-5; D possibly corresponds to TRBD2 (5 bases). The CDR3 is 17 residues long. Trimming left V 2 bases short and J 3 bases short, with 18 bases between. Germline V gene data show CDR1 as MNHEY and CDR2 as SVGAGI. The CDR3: CASSYGRGSGMTDTQYF. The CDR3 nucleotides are TGTGCCAGCAGTTACGGACGGGGTTCCGGAATGACAGATACGCAGTATTTT.

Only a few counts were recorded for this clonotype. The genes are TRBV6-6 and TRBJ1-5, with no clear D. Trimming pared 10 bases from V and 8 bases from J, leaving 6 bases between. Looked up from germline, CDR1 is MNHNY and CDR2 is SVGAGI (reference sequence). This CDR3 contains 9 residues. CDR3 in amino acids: CATGKPQHF. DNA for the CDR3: TGTGCCACCGGAAAGCCCCAGCATTTT.

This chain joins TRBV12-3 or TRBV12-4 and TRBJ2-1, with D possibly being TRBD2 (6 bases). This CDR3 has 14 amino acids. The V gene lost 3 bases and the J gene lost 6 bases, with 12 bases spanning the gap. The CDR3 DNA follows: TGTGCCAGCAGTTTGGTGGGGACTTTCAATGAGCAGTTCTTC. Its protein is CASSLVGTFNEQFF.